This passage covers 12 T cell receptor beta chains from one sample sequenced in a study of neurological immune-mediated disorders. TCRdb used MiXCR to reprocess the 5' RACE reads, holding one entry per CDR3 protein. The sample lists fewer than 25,000 distinct CDR3 sequences; 10% were seen once. The specimen sequenced was PBMCs. These receptor sequences come from a woman aged 55-75 years with HTLV-1-associated myelopathy (HAM/TSP).

This clonotype was counted at least ten times. The chain carries TRBV12-5 and TRBJ1-5; D not certain. Germline V gives CDR1 LGHNT, CDR2 FRNRAP. CDR3 length: 16 amino acids. The V gene lost 3 bases and the J gene lost 3 bases, with 15 bases spanning the gap. CDR3: CASGLQGGGLNQPQHF. CDR3 nucleotides: TGTGCTAGTGGTTTACAAGGCGGTGGCCTCAATCAGCCCCAGCATTTT.

The table lists this clonotype with a few counts. The genes are TRBV4-1 and TRBJ1-2; D not resolved. The V and J ends lost 3 bases and 7 bases respectively, with 21 bases between them. The CDR3 runs to 16 residues. From germline, CDR1 is MGHRA and CDR2 YSYEKL. The CDR3 reads CASSQSPEGVAGGYTF. As DNA, the CDR3 is TGCGCCAGCAGCCAGTCCCCCGAGGGAGTTGCTGGTGGCTACACCTTC.

The chain has TRBV20-1 and TRBJ2-3, with a tentative D call TRBD1 (5 bases). V was shortened by 3 bases and J by 6 bases, with 13 bases between the two germline ends. The CDR3 contains 13 residues. Germline CDR1 is DFQATT and CDR2 is SNEGSKA (reference sequence). The CDR3 is CSARGPAFDTQYF. CDR3 in DNA: TGCAGTGCTAGGGGGCCCGCTTTCGATACGCAGTATTTT.

In this sample, this clonotype turned up many times. It may be a read error: a sequence one base away is much more abundant. DNA of the CDR3: TGTGCCAGCAGCGTGACATGGGTCCTGGATGGCTACACCTTC. Its protein is CASSVTWVLDGYTF. The chain combines TRBV6-5 with TRBJ1-2; D unclear. With 6 bases removed from V and 6 bases from J, the gap between germline ends came to 17 bases. The germline CDR1 and CDR2 sequences are MNHEY and SVGAGI. This CDR3 has 14 residues.

The chain couples TRBV20-1 to TRBJ2-1; 7 nucleotides line up with TRBD1. Germline assignment: CDR1 DFQATT and CDR2 SNEGSKA (reference sequence). This CDR3 spans 14 amino acids. Germline trimming cut 6 bases from V and 12 bases from J; bases unmatched to any gene: 17. This CDR3 reads CSAPPTPGTDTQFF. The CDR3 bases are TGCAGTGCCCCTCCAACCCCCGGGACAGATACGCAGTTCTTC.

This clonotype was seen repeatedly, ten times or more. This chain uses TRBV7-6 with TRBJ2-7, with 12 bases lining up with TRBD2. CDR1 SGHVS and CDR2 FNYEAQ come from the germline V gene. J was trimmed by 5 bases and V by 3 bases; bases with no gene match: 8. The CDR3 sequence is 16 residues long. The CDR3 DNA follows: TGTGCCAGCAGCTTTCTAGCTAGCGGGGGGGCGGACGAGCAGTACTTC. Translated: CASSFLASGGADEQYF.

This clonotype was seen ten or more times. The chain links TRBV20-1 to TRBJ2-5; TRBD1 matches at 7 bases. From germline, CDR1 is DFQATT and CDR2 SNEGSKA (reference sequence). The V segment lost 4 bases and the J segment 1 base; nucleotides outside the gene matches: 3. The CDR3 is 13 residues long. CDR3 nucleotide sequence: TGCAGTGCTAACCGACAGGGCCAAGAGACCCAGTACTTC. This codes for CSANRQGQETQYF.

This clonotype was counted ten times or more. The chain uses TRBV11-2 and TRBJ2-7; 7 bases line up with TRBD1. CDR3 length: 14 residues. Unmatched junction bases numbered 8, after V lost 5 bases and J lost 4 bases. Germline CDR1 SGHAT, CDR2 FQNNGV. DNA of the CDR3: TGTGCCAGCAGCCCCGGGACAGAATTTTACGAGCAGTACTTC. Translation gives CASSPGTEFYEQYF.

V gene TRBV7-7 combines with J gene TRBJ1-3; perhaps TRBD1 as D (6 bases). Germline V CDR1 and CDR2: SSHAT, FNYEAQ (reference sequence). V shed 3 bases and J shed 4 bases, with 13 bases lying between them. The CDR3 consists of 15 residues. The CDR3 DNA follows: TGTGCCAGCAGCTTCGCCCAGGGGCAGGGAAACACCATATATTTT. This gives the protein CASSFAQGQGNTIYF.

This clonotype has ten or more counts. This rearrangement joins TRBV14 to TRBJ2-1, with 7 bases fitting TRBD1. CDR1 and CDR2 from the germline V gene are SGHDN and FVKESK. The CDR3 spans 14 residues. With V trimmed by 1 base and J by 8 bases, 5 bases remained unmatched. The CDR3 DNA follows: TGTGCCAGCAGCCAAGTAACAGGGGTCGATGAGCAGTTCTTC. Protein: CASSQVTGVDEQFF.

Within the sample, this clonotype is medium-sized. This chain connects TRBV20-1 to TRBJ1-2; D call uncertain. The CDR3 length is 10 residues. The V gene's germline CDR1 is DFQATT and CDR2 SNEGSKA (reference sequence). Trimming shortened V by 6 bases and J by 4 bases, and 6 bases separated the two germline ends. Written as DNA, the CDR3 is TGCAGTGCCTGGACCTATGGCTACACCTTC. Protein: CSAWTYGYTF.

Ten or more counts support this clonotype. The gene calls are TRBV18 and TRBJ1-5, with D possibly being TRBD1 (6 bases). This CDR3 spans 14 amino acids. Germline values: CDR1 KGHSH, CDR2 LQKENI. The V end lost 8 bases, the J end lost 10 bases, and 21 bases lay between the germline ends. CDR3 loop: CASTTLTGQGPQHF. The CDR3 DNA sequence: TGTGCCAGCACGACCTTGACAGGCCAGGGACCCCAGCATTTT.